This is a list of T cell receptor beta chains from one sample in a study of vaccination and CD4 T cells after COVID-19. TCRdb reprocessed the PCR reads with MiXCR, giving one entry per CDR3 protein. The repertoire holds about 6,300 distinct CDR3 sequences, with around two thirds as singletons. These receptors lack a known antigen. The source material was CD4+ T cells from blood, cultured in vitro. Receptor source: a human donor who had recovered from COVID-19. CDR3s include the opening cysteine and the closing phenylalanine or tryptophan. The order of the fields is CDR3 protein, CDR3 DNA, CDR3 length, V gene, J gene, D gene, clone size. A D gene is named only where the DNA matches it firmly. Only part of the rows carry a size: once, few, many, or a class if the clone is expanded.

CDR3: CASSLLGIFEQYF
DNA: TGTGCCAGCAGCCTCCTAGGTATTTTCGAGCAGTACTTC
length: 13
V: TRBV7-2
J: TRBJ2-7
D: -
size: medium-sized

CDR3: CASSLVLGANVLTF
DNA: TGTGCCAGCAGTCTAGTATTGGGGGCCAACGTCCTGACTTTC
length: 14
V: TRBV12-3/TRBV12-4
J: TRBJ2-6
D: -
size: -

CDR3: CASSQIRVRETQYF
DNA: TGTGCCAGCAGCCAAATAAGAGTGAGAGAGACCCAGTACTTC
length: 14
V: TRBV7-9
J: TRBJ2-5
D: -
size: -

CDR3: CSASKGKTEAFF
DNA: TGCAGTGCTAGTAAGGGGAAAACTGAAGCTTTCTTT
length: 12
V: TRBV20-1
J: TRBJ1-1
D: -
size: -

CDR3: CASSSGPIYGYTF
DNA: TGTGCCAGCAGTTCCGGACCAATCTATGGCTACACCTTC
length: 13
V: TRBV27
J: TRBJ1-2
D: -
size: few

CDR3: CASSPNLRADTQYF
DNA: TGTGCCAGCAGCCCGAACCTACGCGCAGATACGCAGTATTTT
length: 14
V: TRBV7-9
J: TRBJ2-3
D: -
size: -

CDR3: CSASWTGDYGYTF
DNA: TGCAGTGCTTCCTGGACAGGGGATTATGGCTACACCTTC
length: 13
V: TRBV20-1
J: TRBJ1-2
D: TRBD1
size: -

CDR3: CAISESGTGGDTGELFF
DNA: TGTGCCATCAGTGAGTCCGGGACAGGGGGCGACACCGGGGAGCTGTTTTTT
length: 17
V: TRBV10-3
J: TRBJ2-2
D: TRBD1
size: -

CDR3: CATSDLSPYTGELFF
DNA: TGTGCCACCAGTGATTTGAGTCCCTACACCGGGGAGCTGTTTTTT
length: 15
V: TRBV24-1
J: TRBJ2-2
D: -
size: -

CDR3: CASSHTDVSEQYF
DNA: TGTGCCAGCTCACACACGGACGTCTCCGAGCAGTACTTC
length: 13
V: TRBV18
J: TRBJ2-7
D: -
size: -

CDR3: CASSLGVDYGYTF
DNA: TGTGCCAGCAGCTTGGGCGTGGACTATGGCTACACCTTC
length: 13
V: TRBV7-9
J: TRBJ1-2
D: -
size: -

CDR3: CASSHDRGGVTDTQYF
DNA: TGTGCCAGCAGTCACGACAGGGGTGGTGTGACAGATACGCAGTATTTT
length: 16
V: TRBV27
J: TRBJ2-3
D: TRBD1
size: once